By sample fraction, the clone carrying this T cell receptor (beta chain) is medium-sized. This sample stems from a study of T cells after yellow fever vaccination. Conversion of TCR transcripts into cDNA relied on 5'RACE template switching, which added a universal primer site and UMIs. TCRdb re-called the 5' RACE reads through MiXCR, storing one row per CDR3 protein. Here the sample spans 15,000 or so distinct CDR3 sequences, approximately 6.8% being singletons. V was shortened by 1 base and J by 6 bases, with 18 bases between the two germline ends. CDR3 length: 16 residues. J is TRBJ2-5 and V is TRBV12-3 or TRBV12-4, with D possibly matching TRBD2 (6 bases). This sequence was found in a man between 18 and 35 years old who received the YFV17D yellow fever vaccine. This sample comprised PBMCs, either bulk or a sorted T-cell subset (CD4+, CD8+, memory, or dextramer-sorted; not recorded which), obtained on the day of the yellow fever booster vaccination. Written as DNA, the CDR3 is TGTGCCAGCAGTTTAGATGGTTCGAGGGGCGGGAAGACCCAGTACTTC. Amino acid sequence: CASSLDGSRGGKTQYF.